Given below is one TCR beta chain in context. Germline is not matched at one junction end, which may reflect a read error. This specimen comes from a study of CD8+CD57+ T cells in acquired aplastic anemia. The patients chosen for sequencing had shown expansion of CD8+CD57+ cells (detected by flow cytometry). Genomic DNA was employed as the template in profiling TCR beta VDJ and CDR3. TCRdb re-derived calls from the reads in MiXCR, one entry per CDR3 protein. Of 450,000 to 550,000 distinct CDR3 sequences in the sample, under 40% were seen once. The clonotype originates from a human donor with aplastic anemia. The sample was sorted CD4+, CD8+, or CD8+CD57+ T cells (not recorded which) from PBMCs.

CDR3 region: CASSLGEQGAGSF. In DNA form, the CDR3 reads TGCGCCAGCAGCTTGGGTGAACAGGGGGCAGGGTCCTTC. The chain recombines TRBV5-1 with TRBJ2-7; TRBD1 agrees at 9 bases. The CDR3 is made up of 13 amino acids. Germline CDR1 reads SGHRS; CDR2 reads YFSETQ.